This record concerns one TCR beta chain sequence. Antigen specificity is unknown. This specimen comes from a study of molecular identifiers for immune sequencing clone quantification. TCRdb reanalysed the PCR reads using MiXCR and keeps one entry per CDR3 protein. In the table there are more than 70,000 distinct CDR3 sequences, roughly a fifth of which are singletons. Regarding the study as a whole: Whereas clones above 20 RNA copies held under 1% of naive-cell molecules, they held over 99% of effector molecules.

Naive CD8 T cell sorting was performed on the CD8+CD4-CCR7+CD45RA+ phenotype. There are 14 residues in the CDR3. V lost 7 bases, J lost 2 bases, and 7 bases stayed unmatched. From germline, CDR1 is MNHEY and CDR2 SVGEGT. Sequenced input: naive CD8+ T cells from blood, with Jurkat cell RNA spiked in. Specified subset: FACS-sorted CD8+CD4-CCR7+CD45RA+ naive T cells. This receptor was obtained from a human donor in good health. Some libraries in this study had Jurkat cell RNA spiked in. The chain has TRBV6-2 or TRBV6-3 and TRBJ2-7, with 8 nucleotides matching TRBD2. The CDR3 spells CASTPLAVTYEQYF. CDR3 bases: TGTGCCAGCACCCCACTAGCGGTGACCTACGAGCAGTACTTC.